This is a list of T cell receptor beta chains from one sample in a study of naive and memory T cell subsets. TCRdb reprocessed the UMI-ligation and nested PCR reads with MiXCR, giving one entry per CDR3 protein. The table lists fewer than 40,000 distinct CDR3 sequences, roughly 15% of them singletons. Source material: effector memory CD4+ T cells from blood. These TCRs come from a human donor in good health. Each CDR3 is given with its conserved first and last residue. Each record gives: CDR3 DNA, CDR3 protein, J gene, clone size, D gene, V gene. A D gene is named only where the DNA matches it firmly. Only part of the rows carry a size: once, few, many, or a class if the clone is expanded.

CDR3nt: TGTGCCAGCAGTGAAATTCAGGGAAGTGGCTACACCTTC
CDR3aa: CASSEIQGSGYTF
j_gene: TRBJ1-2
abundance: many
d_gene: .
v_gene: TRBV2

CDR3nt: TGCGCCAGCAGTCTCGACGGGTTTAGCACAGATACGCAGTATTTT
CDR3aa: CASSLDGFSTDTQYF
j_gene: TRBJ2-3
abundance: few
d_gene: .
v_gene: TRBV5-1

CDR3nt: TGTGCCAGCAGTTTAGCCGTTCGCGAGCAGTACTTC
CDR3aa: CASSLAVREQYF
j_gene: TRBJ2-7
abundance: many
d_gene: .
v_gene: TRBV28

CDR3nt: TGTGCCAGCAGCCCGAGACAGGGGGACTATGGCTACACCTTC
CDR3aa: CASSPRQGDYGYTF
j_gene: TRBJ1-2
abundance: few
d_gene: TRBD1
v_gene: TRBV5-4

CDR3nt: TGTGCCAGCAGGAAGGACAGGGGCAAAACTATTGGCTACACCTTC
CDR3aa: CASRKDRGKTIGYTF
j_gene: TRBJ1-2
abundance: once
d_gene: TRBD1
v_gene: TRBV2

CDR3nt: TGTGCCAGCAGCCTTCTTGGAGGGGGCAGGTTGGATACGCAGTATTTT
CDR3aa: CASSLLGGGRLDTQYF
j_gene: TRBJ2-3
abundance: few
d_gene: .
v_gene: TRBV7-3

CDR3nt: TGTGCCAGCAGTTCTCCAGATACGCAGTATTTT
CDR3aa: CASSSPDTQYF
j_gene: TRBJ2-3
abundance: few
d_gene: .
v_gene: TRBV12-3/TRBV12-4

CDR3nt: TGCGCCAGCAGCCAGGGAAGGGACGGGAGACGCTACACCTTC
CDR3aa: CASSQGRDGRRYTF
j_gene: TRBJ1-2
abundance: .
d_gene: .
v_gene: TRBV4-1

CDR3nt: TGTGCCAGCAGTCCAACCGGGACAGGGTTTCACGGGGAGCTGTTTTTT
CDR3aa: CASSPTGTGFHGELFF
j_gene: TRBJ2-2
abundance: many
d_gene: TRBD1
v_gene: TRBV6-6

CDR3nt: TGCGCCAGCAGCGATACTACCGGGACAGCGAACACTGAAGCTTTCTTT
CDR3aa: CASSDTTGTANTEAFF
j_gene: TRBJ1-1
abundance: .
d_gene: TRBD1
v_gene: TRBV5-1

CDR3nt: TGTGCCAGCAGCCAAGATCGGAGGCGGGAGCCAGGGGAGACCCAGTACTTC
CDR3aa: CASSQDRRREPGETQYF
j_gene: TRBJ2-5
abundance: many
d_gene: TRBD2
v_gene: TRBV3-1

CDR3nt: TGTGCCAGCAGCTTAGTAGGGAGCGGGAGGGCCGCAGATACGCAGTATTTT
CDR3aa: CASSLVGSGRAADTQYF
j_gene: TRBJ2-3
abundance: few
d_gene: TRBD2
v_gene: TRBV7-6

CDR3nt: TGCGCCAGCAGCCAAGAGGGACTGGATAATTCACCCCTCCACTTT
CDR3aa: CASSQEGLDNSPLHF
j_gene: TRBJ1-6
abundance: many
d_gene: .
v_gene: TRBV4-3

CDR3nt: TGCGCCAGCAGCTTGAATCTGGATACGCAGTATTTT
CDR3aa: CASSLNLDTQYF
j_gene: TRBJ2-3
abundance: many
d_gene: .
v_gene: TRBV5-1

CDR3nt: TGTGCCAGCAGACCCGGGGACAGGGCAGATACGCAGTATTTT
CDR3aa: CASRPGDRADTQYF
j_gene: TRBJ2-3
abundance: few
d_gene: TRBD1
v_gene: TRBV28

CDR3nt: TGTGCCAGCAGTCCTTCGGGGGGGTCCTGGTACGAGCAGTACTTC
CDR3aa: CASSPSGGSWYEQYF
j_gene: TRBJ2-7
abundance: few
d_gene: TRBD2
v_gene: TRBV28

CDR3nt: TGTGCCAGCAGCCGAGCCTCAGCGAACCTGAACACTGAAGCTTTCTTT
CDR3aa: CASSRASANLNTEAFF
j_gene: TRBJ1-1
abundance: .
d_gene: .
v_gene: TRBV4-2